The 10 T cell receptor beta chains below come from one sample, sequenced in a study of blood T cell repertoires in COVID-19 (TCRdb year 2020). Library generation was performed with the immunoSEQ multiplex PCR assay. TCRdb stores this immuneACCESS table with in-frame sequences only. Part of the clones is absent; in the studies checked, under half of the shortfall reflects unresolved V genes, and no reason is known for the rest. This sample lists around 140,000 clones; about 92% were detected once. The top ten clonotypes cover 1.5% to 2% of the sample. Sequencing was carried out using peripheral blood. These receptor sequences come from a human donor in a cohort sampled during active COVID-19.

The chain couples TRBV5-1 to TRBJ2-5; TRBD2 matches at 12 bases. The CDR3 spans 18 residues. Germline CDR1 SGHRS, CDR2 YFSETQ. The V and J ends lost 3 bases and 0 bases, in that order; junction bases with no gene match: 9. The CDR3 bases are TGCGCCAGCAGCTCCCAAGGACTAGCGGGGCCGTACCAAGAGACCCAGTACTTC. Translation gives CASSSQGLAGPYQETQYF. Filled out from reference TRBV5-1 and TRBJ2-5, the complete variable domain reads KAGVTQTPRYLIKTRGQQVTLSCSPISGHRSVSWYQQTPGQGLQFLFEYFSETQRNKGNFPGRFSGRQFSNSRSEMNVSTLELGDSALYLCASSSQGLAGPYQETQYFGPGTRLLVL.

Note on this clone: At the DNA level, this CDR3 is encoded by other sequences in the same sample as well. The chain couples TRBV3-1 (or the pseudogene TRBV3-2) to TRBJ2-7, with 8 nucleotides matching TRBD2. The V segment lost 6 bases and the J segment 3 bases; nucleotides outside the gene matches: 7. The length of the CDR3 is 14 residues. Germline V gene data show CDR1 as LGHDT and CDR2 as YNNKEL (reference sequence). The CDR3 DNA is TGTGCCAGCAGTGGGGGACTAGATTTCTACGAGCAGTACTTC. Amino acid sequence: CASSGGLDFYEQYF.

V and J are TRBV5-1 and TRBJ2-3; no clear D gene. The germline V and J ends were trimmed by 3 bases and 5 bases, with 7 bases remaining between them. The CDR3 length is 12 residues. In germline, CDR1 is SGHRS, CDR2 YFSETQ. CDR3 protein: CASSSSLDTQYF. Written as DNA, the CDR3 is TGCGCCAGCAGCTCCTCCCTAGATACGCAGTATTTT.

The gene calls are TRBV7-9 and TRBJ2-7, with 12 bases aligning to TRBD2. Germline V gene data show CDR1 as SEHNR and CDR2 as FQNEAQ (reference sequence). CDR3 length equals 16 residues. V lost 2 bases and J lost 6; bases outside the gene matches: 8. CDR3 sequence reads: CASSLSSGGAGREQYF. CDR3 in DNA: TGTGCCAGCAGCTTATCTAGCGGGGGGGCCGGACGCGAGCAGTACTTC.

A single count supports this clone. The chain recombines TRBV29-1 with TRBJ1-2, with D possibly matching TRBD1 (5 bases). Germline V gene sequence: CDR1 SQVTM, CDR2 ANQGSEA. The V end was cut by 4 bases, the J end by 6 bases, with 15 bases between. The CDR3 is made up of 13 amino acids. CDR3: CSVGEGSADGYTF. The CDR3, as DNA: TGCAGCGTTGGGGAGGGGTCGGCGGATGGCTACACCTTC.

This rearrangement joins TRBV3-1 (or the pseudogene TRBV3-2) to TRBJ2-5, with D possibly TRBD1 on 5 matching bases. V was pared by 1 base and J by 3 bases, with 15 bases between. The CDR3 loop spans 16 amino acids. Germline V gene lookup returns CDR1 LGHDT and CDR2 YNNKEL (reference sequence). The CDR3 sequence is CASSQGKGIIEETQYF. The CDR3 coding sequence is TGTGCCAGCAGCCAAGGGAAGGGGATCATCGAAGAGACCCAGTACTTC.

The rearrangement uses TRBV2 and TRBJ2-1; TRBD1 matches 9 bases. With V trimmed by 4 bases and J by 10 bases, 11 bases remained unmatched. From germline, CDR1 is SNHLY and CDR2 FYNNEI. This CDR3 has 15 amino acids. The CDR3 coding sequence is TGTGCCAGCAGTGCCGGAACAGGGGGCTCCAGGGAGCAGTTCTTC. Its translation is CASSAGTGGSREQFF.

This clone was detected once. In DNA form, the CDR3 reads TGTGCCAGCAGTTACGGCGGGGGTACAATTCAAGAGACCCAGTACTTC. Translating it yields CASSYGGGTIQETQYF. This chain links TRBV6-6 with TRBJ2-5; TRBD2 matches at 7 bases. V gave up 2 bases and J gave up 2 bases; unmatched junction bases: 8. The CDR3 loop spans 16 amino acids. Germline CDR1 is MNHNY and CDR2 is SVGAGI (reference sequence).

This clone came up a few times. The V and J genes are TRBV7-6 and TRBJ2-2, with a possible D match to TRBD1 (6 bases). The CDR3 has 14 residues. V gave up 5 bases and J gave up 4 bases, with 11 bases separating them. Germline assignment: CDR1 SGHVS and CDR2 FNYEAQ. The CDR3 nucleotides are TGTGCCAGCAGCCTAAGCAGGGGCACCGGGGAGCTGTTTTTT. It yields the protein CASSLSRGTGELFF.

CDR3 coding DNA: TGTGCCAGCACTCCACAGGGTATCAGCACCCTCCACTTT. As protein: CASTPQGISTLHF. The chain is built from TRBV6-6 and TRBJ1-6; D might be TRBD1 (6 bases). V lost 7 bases to trimming and J lost 14 bases, with 18 bases between them. The CDR3 runs to 13 residues. The germline CDR1 and CDR2 sequences are MNHNY and SVGAGI (reference sequence).